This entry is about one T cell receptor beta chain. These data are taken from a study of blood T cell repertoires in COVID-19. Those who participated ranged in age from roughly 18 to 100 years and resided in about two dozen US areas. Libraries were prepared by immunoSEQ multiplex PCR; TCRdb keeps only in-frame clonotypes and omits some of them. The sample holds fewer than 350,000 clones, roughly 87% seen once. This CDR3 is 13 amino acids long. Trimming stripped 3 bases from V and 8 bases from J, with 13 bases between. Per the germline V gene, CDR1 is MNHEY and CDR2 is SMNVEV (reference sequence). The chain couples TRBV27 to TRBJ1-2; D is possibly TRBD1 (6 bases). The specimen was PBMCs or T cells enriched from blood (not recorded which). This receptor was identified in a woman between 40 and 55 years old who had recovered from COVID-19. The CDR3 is CASSLSGAQGYTF. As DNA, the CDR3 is TGTGCCAGCAGTTTGTCAGGGGCCCAGGGCTACACCTTC.